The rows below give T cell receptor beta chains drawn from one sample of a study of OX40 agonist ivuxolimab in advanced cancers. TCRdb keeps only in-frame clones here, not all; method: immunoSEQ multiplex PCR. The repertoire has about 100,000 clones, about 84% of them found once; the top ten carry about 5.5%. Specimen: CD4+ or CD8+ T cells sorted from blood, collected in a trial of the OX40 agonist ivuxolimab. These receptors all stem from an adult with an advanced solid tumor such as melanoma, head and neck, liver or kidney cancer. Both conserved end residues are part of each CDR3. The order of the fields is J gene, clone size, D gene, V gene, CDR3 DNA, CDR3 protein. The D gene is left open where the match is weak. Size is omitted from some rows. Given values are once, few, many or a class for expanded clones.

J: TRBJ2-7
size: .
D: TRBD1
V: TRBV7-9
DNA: TGTGCCAGCAGCGACCGGGACAGCGCCTACGAGCAGTACTTC
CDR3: CASSDRDSAYEQYF

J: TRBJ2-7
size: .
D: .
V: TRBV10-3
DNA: TGTGCCACACGGGACGGAGGGCACGAGCAGTACTTC
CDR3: CATRDGGHEQYF

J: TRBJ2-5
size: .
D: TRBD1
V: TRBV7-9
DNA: TGTGCCAGCAGCTTAAGGACAGGGGCCTCCTATGAGACCCAGTACTTC
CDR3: CASSLRTGASYETQYF

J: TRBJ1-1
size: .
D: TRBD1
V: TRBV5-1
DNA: TGCGCCAGCAGCTTGGGACAGGGGGCCACTGAAGCTTTCTTT
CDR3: CASSLGQGATEAFF

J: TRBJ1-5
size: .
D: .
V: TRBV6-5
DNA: TGTGCCAGCAGTTACTCGGGTAACAATCAGCCCCAGCATTTT
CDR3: CASSYSGNNQPQHF

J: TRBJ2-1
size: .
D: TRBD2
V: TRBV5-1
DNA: TGTGCCAGCAGCTTGCGCCTAGCGGGAGACAATGAGCAGTTCTTC
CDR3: CASSLRLAGDNEQFF

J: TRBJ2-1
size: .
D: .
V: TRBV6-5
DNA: TGTGCCAGCAGCTATGGTTCCCTCGGGGATGAGCAGTTCTTC
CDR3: CASSYGSLGDEQFF

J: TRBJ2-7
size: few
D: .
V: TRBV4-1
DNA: TGTGCCAGCAGCTATTACGAGCAGTACTTC
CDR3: CASSYYEQYF

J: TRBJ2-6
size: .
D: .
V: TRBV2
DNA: TGTGCCAGCAGTCTCGGACAGACTGGGGCCAACGTCCTGACTTTC
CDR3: CASSLGQTGANVLTF

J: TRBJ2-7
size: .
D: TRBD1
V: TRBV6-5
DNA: TGTGCCAGCAGCACACCGACAGGGGGCTTATACGAGCAGTACTTC
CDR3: CASSTPTGGLYEQYF

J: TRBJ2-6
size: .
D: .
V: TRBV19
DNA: TGTGCCAGTTCGAGGGGGTTTGGGGCCAACGTCCTGACTTTC
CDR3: CASSRGFGANVLTF

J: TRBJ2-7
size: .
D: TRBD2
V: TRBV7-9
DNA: TGTGCCAGCAGCTTAGCGGCTAGCGGGAGGACCTACGAGCAGTACTTC
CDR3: CASSLAASGRTYEQYF

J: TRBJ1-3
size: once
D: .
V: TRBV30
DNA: TGTGCCTGGAGTTCAGGAAACACCATATATTTT
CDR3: CAWSSGNTIYF

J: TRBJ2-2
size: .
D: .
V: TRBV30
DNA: TGTGCCTGGAGTCCCCCTCCCCGAGAGCTGTTTTTT
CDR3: CAWSPPPRELFF

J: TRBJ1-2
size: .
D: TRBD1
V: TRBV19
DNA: TGTGCCAGTAGTATTCTGGGACAGGGGAACTATGGCTACACCTTC
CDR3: CASSILGQGNYGYTF

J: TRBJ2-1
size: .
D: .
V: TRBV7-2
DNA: TGTGCCAGCAGCTTAGCGCAGGGGCCCTCCTACAATGAGCAGTTCTTC
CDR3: CASSLAQGPSYNEQFF

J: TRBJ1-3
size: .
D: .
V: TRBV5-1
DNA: TGCGCCAGCAGCTTTCCCGGAAACACCATATATTTT
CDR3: CASSFPGNTIYF

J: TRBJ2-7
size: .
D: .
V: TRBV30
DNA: TGTGCCTGGAGTGTACAATACGAGCAGTACTTC
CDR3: CAWSVQYEQYF

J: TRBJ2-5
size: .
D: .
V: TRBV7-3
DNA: TGTGCCAGCAGCCAAAGGACTTTGACGTACACCCAAGAGACCCAGTACTTC
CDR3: CASSQRTLTYTQETQYF

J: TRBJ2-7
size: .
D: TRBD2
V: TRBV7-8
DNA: TGTGCCAGCAGCTTAAATCGGGCGGGGGGGCGTAGCTCCTACGAGCAGTACTTC
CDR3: CASSLNRAGGRSSYEQYF

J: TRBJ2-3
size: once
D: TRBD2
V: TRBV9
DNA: TGTGCCAGCAGCGCAGACCCGCCGGGACTATTAACAGATACGCAGTATTTT
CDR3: CASSADPPGLLTDTQYF

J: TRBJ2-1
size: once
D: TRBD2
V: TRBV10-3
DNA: TGTGCCATCAGTGAGTCAGGGGGACTAGCGGCGTACAATGAGCAGTTCTTC
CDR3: CAISESGGLAAYNEQFF

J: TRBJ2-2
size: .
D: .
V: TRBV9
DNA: TGTGCCAGCAGCTCCCACACCGGGGAGCTGTTTTTT
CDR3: CASSSHTGELFF

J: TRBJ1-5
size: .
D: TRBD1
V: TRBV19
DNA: TGTGCCAGTAGTATACCACTTGGGACAGGGAATCAGCCCCAGCATTTT
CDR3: CASSIPLGTGNQPQHF

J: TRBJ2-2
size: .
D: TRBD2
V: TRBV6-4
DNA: TGTGCCAGCAGCGCCTACCCCCTAGCGGGAGAGAAGGGAGGCACCGGGGAGCTGTTTTTT
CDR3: CASSAYPLAGEKGGTGELFF

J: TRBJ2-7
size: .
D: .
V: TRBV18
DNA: TGTGCCAGCTCTCTCGAGGCCTACGAGCAGTACTTC
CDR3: CASSLEAYEQYF

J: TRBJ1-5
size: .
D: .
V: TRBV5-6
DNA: TGTGCCAGCAGCTTGTCCGGACGTCAGCCCCAGCATTTT
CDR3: CASSLSGRQPQHF

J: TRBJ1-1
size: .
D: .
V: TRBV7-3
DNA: TGTGCCAGCAGCTTAACTCAGGGGTCTTCTGAAGCTTTCTTT
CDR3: CASSLTQGSSEAFF

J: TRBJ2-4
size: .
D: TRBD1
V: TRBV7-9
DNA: TGTGCCAGCAGCCTAGAGAGGGACAGGGGCCCCAAAAACATTCAGTACTTC
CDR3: CASSLERDRGPKNIQYF

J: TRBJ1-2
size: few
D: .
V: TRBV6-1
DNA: TGTGCCAGCAGTGAAGTAATCTCCTATGGCTACACCTTC
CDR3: CASSEVISYGYTF

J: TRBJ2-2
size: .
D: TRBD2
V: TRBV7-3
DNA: TGTGCCAGCAGCCCTGAATTCCGGACTAGCGGTTGGACCGGGGAGCTGTTTTTT
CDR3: CASSPEFRTSGWTGELFF

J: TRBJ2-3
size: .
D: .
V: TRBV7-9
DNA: TGTGCCAGCAGCCTAGCAAGTAGCACAGATACGCAGTATTTT
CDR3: CASSLASSTDTQYF

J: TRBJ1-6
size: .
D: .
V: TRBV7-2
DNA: TGTGCCAGCAGCTTTGGGGGCCAGGGGACGAGCTCCTATAATTCACCCCTCCACTTT
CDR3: CASSFGGQGTSSYNSPLHF

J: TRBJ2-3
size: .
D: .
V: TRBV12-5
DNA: TGTGCTAGTGGTCCCTATGGTGCAGATACGCAGTATTTT
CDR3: CASGPYGADTQYF

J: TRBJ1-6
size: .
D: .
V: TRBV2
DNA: TGTGCCAGCAGTGAACTGTGGGCAGGGGAAAGGAATTCACCCCTCCACTTT
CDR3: CASSELWAGERNSPLHF

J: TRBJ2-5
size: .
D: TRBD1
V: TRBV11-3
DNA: TGTGCCAGCAGCTTAGGAGGACAGGAACAAGAGACCCAGTACTTC
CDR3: CASSLGGQEQETQYF

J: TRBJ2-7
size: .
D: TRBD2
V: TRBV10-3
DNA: TGTGCCATCAGTGGGGAGGGAGGCATAACCTACGAGCAGTACTTC
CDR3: CAISGEGGITYEQYF

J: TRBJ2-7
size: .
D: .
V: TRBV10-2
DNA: TGCGCCAGCAGTGAGCTTGGATCCGAGCAGTACTTC
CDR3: CASSELGSEQYF

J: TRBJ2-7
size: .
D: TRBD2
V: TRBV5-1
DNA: TGCGCCAGCAAACTTGGAGGCCGAGGGCTAGCGGGAGGAGATTCCTACGAGCAGTACTTC
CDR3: CASKLGGRGLAGGDSYEQYF

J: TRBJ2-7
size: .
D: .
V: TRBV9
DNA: TGTGCCAGCAGCGTGGGGGCCCAGGGGTCCCCCCCCTACGAGCAGTACTTC
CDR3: CASSVGAQGSPPYEQYF

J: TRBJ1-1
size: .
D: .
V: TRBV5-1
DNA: TGCGCCAGCAGCTTGGCCGGGGCAGCGAACACTGAAGCTTTCTTT
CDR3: CASSLAGAANTEAFF

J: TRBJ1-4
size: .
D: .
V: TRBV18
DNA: TGTGCCAGCTCACCCGTCAATGAAAAACTGTTTTTT
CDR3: CASSPVNEKLFF

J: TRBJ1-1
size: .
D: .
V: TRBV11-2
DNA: TGTGCCAGCAGCTCCCCGCAGATAGGGGGGTTCACTGAAGCTTTCTTT
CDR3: CASSSPQIGGFTEAFF

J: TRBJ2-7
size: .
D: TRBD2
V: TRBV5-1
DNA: TGCGCCAGCAGCTTGGGGGCGGGGGTCGAGCAGTACTTC
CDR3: CASSLGAGVEQYF

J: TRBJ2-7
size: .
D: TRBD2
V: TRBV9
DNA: TGTGCCAGCAGCGTAGCGGGACTAGCGGGGGTCTACGAGCAGTACTTC
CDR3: CASSVAGLAGVYEQYF

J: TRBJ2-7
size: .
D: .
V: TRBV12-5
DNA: TGTGCTAGTGGTCGGGACTGGACCTACGAGCAGTACTTC
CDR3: CASGRDWTYEQYF

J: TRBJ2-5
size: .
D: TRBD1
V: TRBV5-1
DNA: TGCGCCAGCAGCCCCGGACAGGGCGGGGAGACCCAGTACTTC
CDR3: CASSPGQGGETQYF

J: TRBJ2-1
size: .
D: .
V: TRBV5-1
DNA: TGCGCCAGCAGTTCTGCCCCATACAATGAGCAGTTCTTC
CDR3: CASSSAPYNEQFF

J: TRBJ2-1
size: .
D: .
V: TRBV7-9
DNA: TGTGCCAGCAGCGCGGATGCCCCGGGACACCCGAGCTCCTACAATGAGCAGTTCTTC
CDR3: CASSADAPGHPSSYNEQFF

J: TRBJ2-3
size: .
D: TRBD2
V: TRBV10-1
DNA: TGCGCCAGCAGTGAGTCAACTAGCGGGAGATCGGATACGCAGTATTTT
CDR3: CASSESTSGRSDTQYF